A single sample gave rise to the 3 T cell receptor beta chains below, sequenced in a study of cytomegalovirus exposure and HLA in healthy donors. A multiplex PCR was run with 60 Vbeta primers and 13 Jbeta primers. Assay used: immunoSEQ multiplex PCR; TCRdb lists only in-frame clones, some missing. The sample shows around 180,000 clones, roughly 70% of them seen only once. Sequenced input: PBMCs. Receptor source: a girl between 5 and 17 years old in good health and CMV-seronegative.

This clone came up a few times. The chain uses TRBV5-1 and TRBJ2-5, with a tentative D call TRBD1 (5 bases). This CDR3 has 15 amino acids. In germline, CDR1 is SGHRS, CDR2 YFSETQ. The V end was cut by 4 bases, the J end by 3 bases, with 16 bases between. As DNA, the CDR3 is TGCGCCAGCAGCCATGGGTGGGGCGCAGAAGAGACCCAGTACTTC. Encoded protein: CASSHGWGAEETQYF.

This sequence joins TRBV6-6 and TRBJ1-3; no clear D. The CDR3 spans 14 residues. V dropped 6 bases and J dropped 4 bases, with 13 bases sitting between them. Germline V gene lookup returns CDR1 MNHNY and CDR2 SVGAGI (reference sequence). The CDR3 protein is CASSDVGSGNTIYF. The CDR3 DNA sequence: TGTGCCAGCAGCGATGTGGGCTCGGGAAACACCATATATTTT.

The chain combines TRBV7-3 with TRBJ2-7, with 7 bases identical to TRBD1. The CDR3 contains 13 residues. The trim removed 5 bases at V and 6 bases at J, leaving 7 bases unmatched. CDR1 is SGHTA and CDR2 is FQGTGA in the germline V gene. This chain's CDR3 is CASSEQGIGEQYF. The CDR3 DNA sequence: TGTGCCAGCAGCGAACAGGGGATCGGCGAGCAGTACTTC.